This T cell receptor beta chain was captured in a study of Ad26.COV2.S vaccination and SARS-CoV-2 variants. Specified treatment: over 15 received Ad26.COV2.S at low or high dose, single or two shots; about 5 received placebo; per-sample allocation not given. Sampling was performed 63 days after the first vaccine or placebo injection. The data were produced by immunoSEQ multiplex PCR, yet TCRdb's version contains in-frame clones alone and is incomplete. The profile shows roughly 510,000 clones, approximately 88% of them singletons. Sequencing was performed on peripheral blood, taken in a trial of Ad26.COV2.S vaccine versus placebo. The receptor comes from a person between 18 and 59 years old who received the Ad26.COV2.S COVID-19 vaccine or a placebo.

This CDR3 is CASSLWRDWDTQYF. For the CDR3, the DNA is TGTGCCAGCAGCTTGTGGCGGGACTGGGATACGCAGTATTTT. This sequence joins TRBV5-4 and TRBJ2-3; maybe TRBD2 (6 bases). Germline V lookup: CDR1 SGHNT, CDR2 YYREEE (reference sequence). V was shortened by 1 base and J by 6 bases, with 12 bases between the two germline ends. CDR3 size: 14 residues. Filled out from reference TRBV5-4 and TRBJ2-3, the complete variable domain reads ETGVTQSPTHLIKTRGQQVTLRCSSQSGHNTVSWYQQALGQGPQFIFQYYREEENGRGNFPPRFSGLQFPNYSSELNVNALELDDSALYLCASSLWRDWDTQYFGPGTRLTVL.